This TCR beta chain was captured by sequencing in a study of blood T cell repertoires in COVID-19. Study-wide context: The study drew acute and convalescent COVID-19 samples from the United States, Italy and Spain. T cells, B-cell-depleted T cells, or PBMCs provided the cDNA or gDNA that served as material.

Trimming stripped 5 bases from V and 2 bases from J, with 16 bases between. Germline CDR1 reads MNHEY; CDR2 reads SMNVEV (reference sequence). CDR3 length: 15 amino acids. Original processing notes: The assay estimated nucleated cells by amplifying reference gene primers. TCRdb's copy holds only in-frame clones and misses some; the assay was immunoSEQ multiplex PCR. Clone size and the V and J calls come from that table; the DNA yielded D and trimming. The top ten clones hold roughly 8.6% of a sample with approximately 130,000 clones, around 77% of them seen once. The clonotype was recovered from a human donor in a cohort sampled during active COVID-19. Sequencing was performed on peripheral blood. This chain joins TRBV27 and TRBJ2-7; TRBD1 is a possible D gene (5 bases). The CDR3 bases are TGTGCCAGCAGTGAAATGGCAGGGTGGACCTACGAGCAGTACTTC. It encodes CASSEMAGWTYEQYF.